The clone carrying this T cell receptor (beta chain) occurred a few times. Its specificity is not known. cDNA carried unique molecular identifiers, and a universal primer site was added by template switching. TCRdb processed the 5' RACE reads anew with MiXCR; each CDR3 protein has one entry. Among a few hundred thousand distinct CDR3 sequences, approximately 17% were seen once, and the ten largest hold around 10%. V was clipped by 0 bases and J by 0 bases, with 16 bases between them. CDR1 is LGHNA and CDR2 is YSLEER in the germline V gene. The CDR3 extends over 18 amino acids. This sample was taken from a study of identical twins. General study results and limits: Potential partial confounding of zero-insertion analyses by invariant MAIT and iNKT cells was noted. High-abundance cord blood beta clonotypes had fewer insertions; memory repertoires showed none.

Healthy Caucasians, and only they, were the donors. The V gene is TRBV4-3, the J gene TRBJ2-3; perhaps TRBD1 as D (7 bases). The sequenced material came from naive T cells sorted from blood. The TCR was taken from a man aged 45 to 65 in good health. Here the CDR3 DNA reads TGCGCCAGCAGCCAAGACTGGGGGGCAGGGGGAAGCACAGATACGCAGTATTTT. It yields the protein CASSQDWGAGGSTDTQYF.